These 8 T cell receptor beta chains were sequenced from one sample in a study of T cell responses to AZD1222 COVID-19 vaccine (dated by TCRdb to about 2021). According to the study, the label for this sample's time point signals: baseline before first vaccination. Library generation was performed with the immunoSEQ multiplex PCR assay. The immuneACCESS repertoire file appears here via TCRdb, limited to in-frame rearrangements. These files lack a portion of the clones; in checked studies, under half of the deficit traces to unresolved V genes, and the cause of the others is not known. Within this sample are approximately 120,000 clones, with approximately 88% of them counted one time only. The ten largest account for about 5.6% of the sample. The starting material was peripheral blood, obtained on day 0 of AZD1222 vaccination. These receptors were obtained from an adult in good health.

This clone was seen a handful of times. This sequence joins TRBV2 and TRBJ1-6; 10 nucleotides match TRBD1. The CDR3 contains 15 residues. Trimming removed 6 bases from V and 11 bases from J; junction bases left unmatched: 10. Per the germline V gene, CDR1 is SNHLY and CDR2 is FYNNEI. The CDR3 DNA reads as TGTGCCAGCAGACCCCGGGACAGGGGAGGGACACCCCTCCACTTT. Translation gives CASRPRDRGGTPLHF.

The chain combines TRBV5-1 with TRBJ2-3; D may be TRBD2 (5 bases). The germline V gene has CDR1 SGHRS and CDR2 YFSETQ. CDR3 size: 16 residues. Trimming removed 0 bases at V and 0 bases at J, with 11 bases between. The CDR3 DNA follows: TGCGCCAGCAGCTTGGCCTTGGACTTTAGCACAGATACGCAGTATTTT. It specifies CASSLALDFSTDTQYF.

V gene TRBV7-9 combines with J gene TRBJ2-1; D is perhaps TRBD1 (6 bases). Trimming took 5 bases from V and 4 from J, leaving 12 bases between them. Germline V gene lookup returns CDR1 SEHNR and CDR2 FQNEAQ (reference sequence). The CDR3 is made up of 14 amino acids. The CDR3 DNA is TGTGCCAGCAGCCAGGGACAACTTTACAATGAGCAGTTCTTC. Protein product: CASSQGQLYNEQFF.

The gene calls are TRBV5-6 and TRBJ1-5, with TRBD1 matching over 9 bases. The J segment lost 1 base and the V segment lost 3 bases, leaving 2 bases of the junction unmatched. The CDR3 loop spans 15 amino acids. Germline V lookup: CDR1 SGHDT, CDR2 YYEEEE. In DNA, the CDR3 is TGTGCCAGCAGCTGGGGACAGGGAAGCAATCAGCCCCAGCATTTT. Amino acid sequence: CASSWGQGSNQPQHF. Combining the CDR3 with reference TRBV5-6 and TRBJ1-5 gives the whole variable domain DAGVTQSPTHLIKTRGQQVTLRCSPKSGHDTVSWYQQALGQGPQFIFQYYEEEERQRGNFPDRFSGHQFPNYSSELNVNALLLGDSALYLCASSWGQGSNQPQHFGDGTRLSIL.

The rearrangement joins TRBV5-1 to TRBJ1-2, with TRBD1 matching over 8 bases. V trimming: 4 bases; J trimming: 8 bases; junction bases outside the gene matches: 7. CDR1 SGHRS and CDR2 YFSETQ come from the germline V gene. The CDR3 is made up of 13 amino acids. DNA for the CDR3: TGCGCCAGCAGCCCCATGACAGGGGACGGCTACACCTTC. Its protein is CASSPMTGDGYTF. The full variable domain, its missing parts supplied by reference TRBV5-1 and TRBJ1-2, is KAGVTQTPRYLIKTRGQQVTLSCSPISGHRSVSWYQQTPGQGLQFLFEYFSETQRNKGNFPGRFSGRQFSNSRSEMNVSTLELGDSALYLCASSPMTGDGYTFGSGTRLTVV.

CDR3 protein: CASSQESSSSAYEQYF. The CDR3 coding sequence is TGTGCCAGCAGCCAAGAGTCGTCTAGCTCTGCCTACGAGCAGTACTTC. This rearrangement joins TRBV4-2 to TRBJ2-7; tentatively, D is TRBD2 (5 bases). The length of the CDR3 is 16 residues. V was cut by 0 bases and J by 2 bases, with 14 bases left in between. Germline CDR1 LGHNA, CDR2 YNFKEQ.

This sequence joins TRBV4-3 and TRBJ2-4; D might be TRBD2 (5 bases). Germline CDR1 and CDR2: LGHNA and YSLEER. V lost 0 bases and J 11 bases, leaving 14 bases between the germline ends. This CDR3 has 14 residues. Here the CDR3 DNA reads TGCGCCAGCAGCCAAGATGGCAGCTCAGCGGTTCAGTACTTC. Protein sequence: CASSQDGSSAVQYF.

This sequence joins TRBV19 and TRBJ1-2; possible D gene TRBD1, 6 bases. Trimming stripped 0 bases from V and 4 bases from J, with 18 bases between. The CDR3 has 17 residues. The germline CDR1 and CDR2 sequences are LNHDA and SQIVND (reference sequence). The CDR3 spells CASSIDPLYRDTYGYTF. The CDR3 region has the DNA TGTGCCAGTAGTATAGATCCCTTATACCGGGACACCTATGGCTACACCTTC.